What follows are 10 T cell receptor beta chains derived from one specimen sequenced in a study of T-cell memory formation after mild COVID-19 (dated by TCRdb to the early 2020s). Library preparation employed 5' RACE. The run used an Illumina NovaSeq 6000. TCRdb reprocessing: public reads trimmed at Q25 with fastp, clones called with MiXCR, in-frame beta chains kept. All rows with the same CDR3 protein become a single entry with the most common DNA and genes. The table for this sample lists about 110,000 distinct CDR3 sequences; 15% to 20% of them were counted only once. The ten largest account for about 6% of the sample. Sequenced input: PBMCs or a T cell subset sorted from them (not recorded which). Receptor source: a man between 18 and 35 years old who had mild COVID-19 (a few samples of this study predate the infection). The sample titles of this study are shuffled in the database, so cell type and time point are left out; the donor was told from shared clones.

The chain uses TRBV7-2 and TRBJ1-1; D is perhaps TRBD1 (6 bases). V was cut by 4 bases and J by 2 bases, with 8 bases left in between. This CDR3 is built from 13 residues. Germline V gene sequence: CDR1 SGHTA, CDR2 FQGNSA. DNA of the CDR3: TGTGCCAGCAGCTCACAGGGTAACACTGAAGCTTTCTTT. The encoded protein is CASSSQGNTEAFF. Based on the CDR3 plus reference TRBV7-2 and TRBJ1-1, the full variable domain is GAGVSQSPSNKVTEKGKDVELRCDPISGHTALYWYRQSLGQGLEFLIYFQGNSAPDKSGLPSDRFSAERTGGSVSTLTIQRTQQEDSAVYLCASSSQGNTEAFFGQGTRLTVV.

This CDR3 reads CSPQSDSLGYTF. The CDR3 DNA follows: TGCAGTCCGCAAAGTGATAGCCTTGGTTACACCTTC. V and J are TRBV29-1 and TRBJ1-2; D is ambiguous. Germline V gene sequence: CDR1 SQVTM, CDR2 ANQGSEA. This CDR3 is 12 amino acids long.

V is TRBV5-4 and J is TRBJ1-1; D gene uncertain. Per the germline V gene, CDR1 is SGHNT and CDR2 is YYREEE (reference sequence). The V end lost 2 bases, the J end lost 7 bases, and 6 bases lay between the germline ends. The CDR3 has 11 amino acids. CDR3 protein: CASSLAGEAFF. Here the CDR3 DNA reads TGTGCCAGCAGCTTAGCCGGTGAAGCTTTCTTT.

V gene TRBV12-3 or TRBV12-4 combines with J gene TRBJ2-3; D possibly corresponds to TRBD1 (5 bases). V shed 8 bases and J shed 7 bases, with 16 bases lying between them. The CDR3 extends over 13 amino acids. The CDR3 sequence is CASGVRVANTQYF. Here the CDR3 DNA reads TGTGCCAGCGGGGTCAGGGTGGCCAATACGCAGTATTTT.

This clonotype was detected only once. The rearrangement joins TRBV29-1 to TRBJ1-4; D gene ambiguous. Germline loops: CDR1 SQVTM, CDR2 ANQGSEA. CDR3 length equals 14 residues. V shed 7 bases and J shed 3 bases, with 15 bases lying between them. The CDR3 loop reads CSASYGSSNEKLFF. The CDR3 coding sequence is TGCAGCGCCTCGTATGGTTCTTCTAATGAAAAACTGTTTTTT.

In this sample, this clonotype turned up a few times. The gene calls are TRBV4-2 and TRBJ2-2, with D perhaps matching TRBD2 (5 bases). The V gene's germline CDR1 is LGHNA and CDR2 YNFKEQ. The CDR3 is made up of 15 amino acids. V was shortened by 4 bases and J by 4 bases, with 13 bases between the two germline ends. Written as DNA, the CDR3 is TGTGCCAGCAGCCCCTCAGAGGGCCGCACCGGGGAGCTGTTTTTT. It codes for CASSPSEGRTGELFF.

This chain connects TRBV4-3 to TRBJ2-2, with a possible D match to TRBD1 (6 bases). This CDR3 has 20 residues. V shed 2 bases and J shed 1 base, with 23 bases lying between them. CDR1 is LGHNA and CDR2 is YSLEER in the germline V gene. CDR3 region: CASSQFRVQGTGMNTGELFF. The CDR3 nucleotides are TGCGCCAGCAGCCAATTCAGGGTTCAGGGAACAGGGATGAACACCGGGGAGCTGTTTTTT.

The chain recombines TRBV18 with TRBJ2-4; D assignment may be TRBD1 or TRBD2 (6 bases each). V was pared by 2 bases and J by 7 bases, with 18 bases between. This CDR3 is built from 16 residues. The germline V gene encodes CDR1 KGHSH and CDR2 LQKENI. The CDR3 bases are TGTGCCAGCTCACCAGTACCCGGGGGCGGAAGGAACATTCAGTACTTC. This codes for CASSPVPGGGRNIQYF.

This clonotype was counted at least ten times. The CDR3 nucleotides are TGTGCCACCAGCAGTAGCGGGGGCGGGTACAATGAGCAGTTCTTC. Amino acids: CATSSSGGGYNEQFF. V is TRBV15 and J is TRBJ2-1, with 9 bases identical to TRBD2. In germline, CDR1 is LNHNV, CDR2 YYDKDF (reference sequence). The CDR3 has 15 amino acids. Trimming cost V 3 bases and J 4 bases; bases outside gene matches: 4.

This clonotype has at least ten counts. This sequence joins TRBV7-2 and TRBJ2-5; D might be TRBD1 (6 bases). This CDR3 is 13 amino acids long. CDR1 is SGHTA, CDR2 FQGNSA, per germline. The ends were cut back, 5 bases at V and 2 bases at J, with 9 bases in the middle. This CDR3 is CASSRGTQETQYF. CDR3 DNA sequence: TGTGCCAGCAGCCGAGGGACACAAGAGACCCAGTACTTC.